The 32 T cell receptor beta chains below were found in one sample sequenced in a study of identical twins. One entry per CDR3 protein results from TCRdb running MiXCR on the 5' RACE reads. The sample includes some 500,000 distinct CDR3 sequences, under 25% of them seen just once. These same records also appear under a second study, on T cells expressing NK-cell markers.

Material: CD4+ T cells sorted from blood. The receptors shown here come from a woman younger than 35 in good health.

This clonotype has more than one count but fewer than ten. V and J are TRBV2 and TRBJ2-7; D is uncertain. Germline V gene data show CDR1 as SNHLY and CDR2 as FYNNEI. This CDR3 has 15 residues. V lost 2 bases to trimming and J lost 2 bases, with 13 bases between them. The CDR3 loop is CASSEQWARAYEQYF. The CDR3 nucleotides read TGTGCCAGCAGTGAACAGTGGGCCCGAGCCTACGAGCAGTACTTC.

The chain combines TRBV18 with TRBJ2-7; 9 bases match TRBD2. This CDR3 is built from 15 residues. Germline CDR1 and CDR2: KGHSH and LQKENI. The ends lost 6 bases at V and 2 bases at J; junction bases unmatched: 8. CDR3 residues: CASSAGGNPTYEQYF. CDR3 nucleotide sequence: TGTGCCAGCTCGGCGGGGGGGAATCCTACCTACGAGCAGTACTTC.

V and J are TRBV4-1 and TRBJ2-3; D not resolved. Germline assignment: CDR1 MGHRA and CDR2 YSYEKL. V was pared by 0 bases and J by 5 bases, with 9 bases between. The CDR3 sequence is 14 residues long. The CDR3 protein is CASSQEEYGDTQYF. The CDR3 nucleotides are TGCGCCAGCAGCCAAGAAGAGTACGGAGATACGCAGTATTTT.

The chain has TRBV7-9 and TRBJ1-1; 8 bases map to TRBD1. The CDR3 contains 12 residues. Trimming took 6 bases from V and 11 from J; bases not matched to a gene: 8. Germline V gene sequence: CDR1 SEHNR, CDR2 FQNEAQ (reference sequence). CDR3 region: CASSPDREGAFF. The CDR3 DNA sequence: TGTGCCAGCAGTCCGGACAGGGAAGGGGCTTTCTTT.

The J gene is TRBJ2-4, the V gene TRBV5-4; TRBD1 matches at 8 bases. Germline CDR1 reads SGHNT; CDR2 reads YYREEE (reference sequence). The CDR3 totals 13 residues. The trim removed 4 bases at V and 8 bases at J, leaving 5 bases unmatched. CDR3 sequence: CASSQTGEDIQYF. For the CDR3, the DNA is TGTGCCAGCAGCCAGACAGGGGAGGACATTCAGTACTTC. The full variable domain, in which reference TRBV5-4 and TRBJ2-4 provide the parts outside the CDR3, is ETGVTQSPTHLIKTRGQQVTLRCSSQSGHNTVSWYQQALGQGPQFIFQYYREEENGRGNFPPRFSGLQFPNYSSELNVNALELDDSALYLCASSQTGEDIQYFGAGTRLSVL.

This clonotype was observed a few times. The chain links TRBV18 to TRBJ2-1; perhaps TRBD2 as D (6 bases). Germline CDR1 and CDR2: KGHSH and LQKENI. The V end lost 4 bases, the J end lost 7 bases, and 11 bases lay between the germline ends. The CDR3 has 13 residues. The CDR3 here is CASSRRAENEQFF. In nucleotides, the CDR3 is TGTGCCAGCTCACGGAGGGCCGAAAATGAGCAGTTCTTC.

V gene TRBV20-1 combines with J gene TRBJ2-5; TRBD2 agrees at 14 bases. The V gene's germline CDR1 is DFQATT and CDR2 SNEGSKA (reference sequence). The CDR3 has 17 residues. J gave up 4 bases and V 4 bases, and 11 bases lay outside the gene matches. The CDR3 nucleotides are TGCAGTGCTACCCCGGGGACTAGCGGGAGCGGGGGAGAGACCCAGTACTTC. This encodes CSATPGTSGSGGETQYF.

This clonotype was counted a few times. The V gene is TRBV20-1, the J gene TRBJ2-1; 8 nucleotides match TRBD1. Germline CDR1 and CDR2: DFQATT and SNEGSKA (reference sequence). Trimming took 1 base from V and 4 from J; bases not matched to a gene: 3. The length of the CDR3 is 14 residues. CDR3 in amino acids: CSARVGTGYNEQFF. The CDR3 DNA follows: TGCAGTGCTAGAGTCGGGACAGGTTACAATGAGCAGTTCTTC.

CDR3 residues: CASSPLAGRFTDTQYF. CDR3 DNA sequence: TGTGCCAGCAGTCCACTAGCGGGGCGGTTCACAGATACGCAGTATTTT. This sequence joins TRBV27 and TRBJ2-3, with TRBD2 matching 10 bases. V gave up 5 bases and J gave up 2 bases; unmatched junction bases: 7. Per the germline V gene, CDR1 is MNHEY and CDR2 is SMNVEV (reference sequence). The CDR3 loop spans 16 amino acids.

CDR3 DNA: TGCGCCAGCAGCCTACTGGGACTAGCGGGAGTGGCCACCCAGTACTTC. As protein: CASSLLGLAGVATQYF. This rearrangement joins TRBV5-1 to TRBJ2-5; 14 bases map to TRBD2. The CDR3 runs to 16 residues. The V segment lost 4 bases and the J segment 8 bases; nucleotides outside the gene matches: 10. Germline values: CDR1 SGHRS, CDR2 YFSETQ.

This clonotype was seen only a few times. J is TRBJ2-5 and V is TRBV4-1, with D unclear. CDR1 and CDR2 (germline): MGHRA, YSYEKL. This CDR3 has 16 amino acids. Trimming cost V 0 bases and J 5 bases, with 16 bases left between them. The CDR3 DNA sequence: TGCGCCAGCAGCCAAGATGCTGTCCCTGGACGGGAGACCCAGTACTTC. Protein sequence: CASSQDAVPGRETQYF.

This clonotype has just a few counts. This chain links TRBV10-2 with TRBJ2-7; 9 bases are shared with TRBD2. Germline CDR1 WSHSY, CDR2 SAAADI. The CDR3 loop spans 19 amino acids. J gave up 1 base and V 0 bases, and 13 bases lay outside the gene matches. CDR3 DNA sequence: TGCGCCAGCAGTGAGTCGAAACTCCAGCGGGAGGTAGCATCCTACGAGCAGTACTTC. It codes for CASSESKLQREVASYEQYF.

This chain joins TRBV12-3 or TRBV12-4 and TRBJ2-1; 15 nucleotides line up with TRBD2. V was pared by 3 bases and J by 5 bases, with 8 bases of the junction left unmatched. There are 18 residues in the CDR3. The CDR3 here is CASSLGLAGGKKHNEQFF. The CDR3 coding sequence is TGTGCCAGCAGTTTGGGACTAGCGGGAGGAAAAAAACACAATGAGCAGTTCTTC.

This clonotype turned up a few times. This chain links TRBV9 with TRBJ2-3; weak D call: TRBD2 (6 bases). This CDR3 is built from 16 residues. Germline V CDR1 and CDR2: SGDLS, YYNGEE. V lost 6 bases to trimming and J lost 0 bases, with 17 bases between them. The DNA of the CDR3 is TGTGCCAGCACCGATTTCCGGGACTCCAGCACAGATACGCAGTATTTT. Protein: CASTDFRDSSTDTQYF.

The rearrangement links TRBV7-6 to TRBJ1-4, with TRBD1 as a possible D gene (5 bases). This CDR3 region has 12 residues. V was shortened by 8 bases and J by 4 bases, with 8 bases between the two germline ends. From germline, CDR1 is SGHVS and CDR2 FNYEAQ. This chain's CDR3 is CASRGSNEKLFF. CDR3 coding DNA: TGTGCCAGCCGGGGGAGTAATGAAAAACTGTTTTTT. Complete variable domain (other parts from reference TRBV7-6 and TRBJ1-4): GAGVSQSPRYKVTKRGQDVALRCDPISGHVSLYWYRQALGQGPEFLTYFNYEAQQDKSGLPNDRFSAERPEGSISTLTIQRTEQRDSAMYRCASRGSNEKLFFGSGTQLSVL.

The CDR3 protein is CSASPLTSWGADTQYF. In nucleotides, the CDR3 is TGCAGTGCCAGCCCCCTTACTAGCTGGGGGGCAGATACGCAGTATTTT. The rearrangement joins TRBV20-1 to TRBJ2-3; TRBD2 might be the D (6 bases). Germline CDR1 reads DFQATT; CDR2 reads SNEGSKA (reference sequence). V lost 6 bases to trimming and J lost 4 bases, with 23 bases between them. There are 16 residues in the CDR3.

The genes are TRBV6-1 and TRBJ1-2; D uncertain. The germline V and J ends were trimmed by 6 bases and 8 bases, with 16 bases remaining between them. The CDR3 covers 13 residues. Germline V gene lookup returns CDR1 MNHNS and CDR2 SASEGT. CDR3: CASSRTAVHGYTF. CDR3 sequence (DNA): TGTGCCAGCAGCCGGACGGCCGTGCACGGCTACACCTTC.

The chain employs TRBV7-6 and TRBJ2-3; D possibly matches TRBD1 or TRBD2 (5 bases each). This CDR3 region has 14 residues. Germline loops: CDR1 SGHVS, CDR2 FNYEAQ. V was clipped by 3 bases and J by 6 bases, with 13 bases between them. The CDR3 loop reads CASSLNGAGDTQYF. The CDR3 DNA reads TGTGCCAGCAGCTTGAACGGGGCAGGGGATACGCAGTATTTT.

This chain connects TRBV7-2 to TRBJ1-2; D call uncertain. The germline gives CDR1 SGHTA, CDR2 FQGNSA. The CDR3 spans 13 residues. V lost 5 bases to trimming and J lost 8 bases, with 15 bases between them. CDR3 coding DNA: TGTGCCAGCAGCCCGGAAGGGTTCAGGGGCTACACCTTC. Its translation is CASSPEGFRGYTF. Looking up the rest from reference TRBV7-2 and TRBJ1-2 gives the full variable domain: GAGVSQSPSNKVTEKGKDVELRCDPISGHTALYWYRQSLGQGLEFLIYFQGNSAPDKSGLPSDRFSAERTGGSVSTLTIQRTQQEDSAVYLCASSPEGFRGYTFGSGTRLTVV.

The chain has TRBV29-1 and TRBJ2-5; D is unresolved. The germline V gene encodes CDR1 SQVTM and CDR2 ANQGSEA. CDR3 length: 12 residues. V was clipped by 4 bases and J by 1 base, with 7 bases between them. CDR3 nucleotide sequence: TGCAGCGTTGCATGGGTCCAAGAGACCCAGTACTTC. It specifies CSVAWVQETQYF.

The chain is built from TRBV6-1 and TRBJ2-3; D gene ambiguous. The CDR3 contains 16 residues. CDR1 is MNHNS and CDR2 is SASEGT in the germline V gene. Trimming pared 0 bases from V and 5 bases from J, leaving 15 bases between. The CDR3 DNA reads as TGTGCCAGCAGTGAAGCGCGTTCTCCGACCCGAGATACGCAGTATTTT. Translating gives CASSEARSPTRDTQYF.

The V gene is TRBV11-2, the J gene TRBJ1-2; D gene uncertain. The germline V and J ends were trimmed by 4 bases and 2 bases, with 14 bases remaining between them. The CDR3 is made up of 15 amino acids. The germline V gene has CDR1 SGHAT and CDR2 FQNNGV. CDR3 region: CASSSLVGRNYGYTF. The CDR3 DNA sequence: TGTGCCAGCAGCTCCCTTGTAGGGCGCAACTATGGCTACACCTTC.

The J gene is TRBJ2-7, the V gene TRBV29-1; 7 positions match TRBD2. Germline trimming cut 3 bases from V and 0 bases from J; bases unmatched to any gene: 11. This CDR3 has 16 residues. Germline CDR1 is SQVTM and CDR2 is ANQGSEA. The CDR3 DNA reads as TGCAGCGTTGAGGGGAGTTGGCGGGAGAGCTCCTACGAGCAGTACTTC. Translated, it gives CSVEGSWRESSYEQYF.

The chain has TRBV12-3 or TRBV12-4 and TRBJ2-7, with D tentatively TRBD2 (5 bases). The CDR3 has 11 amino acids. Trimming removed 4 bases at V and 7 bases at J, with 8 bases between. The CDR3 sequence: CASSWGVEQYF. The CDR3 DNA sequence: TGTGCCAGCAGTTGGGGAGTAGAGCAGTACTTC.

The chain couples TRBV5-1 to TRBJ1-5; 7 positions match TRBD1. Germline CDR1 is SGHRS and CDR2 is YFSETQ. The CDR3 covers 15 residues. The V segment lost 4 bases and the J segment 2 bases; nucleotides outside the gene matches: 6. The CDR3 DNA is TGCGCCAGCAGCGCAGGGGGTGTAGGCAATCAGCCCCAGCATTTT. Protein sequence: CASSAGGVGNQPQHF.

The J gene is TRBJ1-6, the V gene TRBV4-2; D remains ambiguous. Germline V lookup: CDR1 LGHNA, CDR2 YNFKEQ. This CDR3 spans 15 amino acids. Trimming took off 9 bases at V and 7 bases at J, with 19 bases between the two ends. This chain's CDR3 is CARGPRIICNSPLHF. In nucleotides, the CDR3 is TGTGCCAGGGGCCCGAGGATCATCTGCAATTCACCCCTCCACTTT.

This clonotype was seen a few times. The chain uses TRBV20-1 and TRBJ1-4; no definite D call. With 1 base removed from V and 8 bases from J, the gap between germline ends came to 14 bases. The CDR3 spans 14 residues. Germline CDR1 is DFQATT and CDR2 is SNEGSKA (reference sequence). CDR3 sequence reads: CSARAMGGSEKLFF. The CDR3 coding sequence is TGCAGTGCTAGAGCAATGGGAGGGAGCGAAAAACTGTTTTTT.

In its sample, this clonotype was seen a few times. The chain links TRBV5-5 to TRBJ1-1; TRBD1 agrees at 8 bases. Germline V CDR1 and CDR2: SGHKS, YYEKEE (reference sequence). There are 17 residues in the CDR3. With 2 bases clipped from V and 0 bases from J, the junction kept 9 bases outside the gene matches. CDR3 nucleotide sequence: TGTGCCAGCAGCTTCGTAGGGACAGGAGACATGAACACTGAAGCTTTCTTT. It translates to CASSFVGTGDMNTEAFF.

The V gene is TRBV19, the J gene TRBJ2-1; a weak D match, TRBD2 (6 bases). This CDR3 has 13 residues. The germline V gene encodes CDR1 LNHDA and CDR2 SQIVND (reference sequence). The CDR3 region is CARSWRDTNEQFF. The CDR3 nucleotides read TGTGCAAGGAGTTGGAGGGATACCAATGAGCAGTTCTTC.

This clonotype turned up a few times. V usage is TRBV20-1 and J usage is TRBJ2-3; weak D call: TRBD2 (6 bases). This CDR3 spans 14 amino acids. In germline, CDR1 is DFQATT, CDR2 SNEGSKA (reference sequence). V was clipped by 5 bases and J by 5 bases, with 17 bases between them. CDR3 in amino acids: CSARLDGSRDTQYF. The CDR3 nucleotides are TGCAGTGCTCGCCTAGACGGGAGTCGAGATACGCAGTATTTT.

V gene TRBV5-1 combines with J gene TRBJ2-1; D may be TRBD1 (6 bases). V gave up 6 bases and J gave up 6 bases, with 19 bases separating them. This CDR3 has 15 residues. The V gene's germline CDR1 is SGHRS and CDR2 YFSETQ. In DNA form, the CDR3 reads TGCGCCAGCAAACACACAGGGTTCGCCTGCAATGAGCAGTTCTTC. It is translated as CASKHTGFACNEQFF.

This clonotype has only a few counts. The V call is TRBV11-2, the J call TRBJ2-3, with TRBD2 identical over 12 bases. Trimming cost V 0 bases and J 2 bases; bases outside gene matches: 6. CDR1 SGHAT and CDR2 FQNNGV come from the germline V gene. The CDR3 is made up of 18 amino acids. The CDR3 loop reads CASSLEGLAGPHTDTQYF. CDR3 DNA: TGTGCCAGCAGCTTAGAGGGACTAGCGGGTCCCCACACAGATACGCAGTATTTT.